This T cell receptor beta chain was obtained from a study of cytomegalovirus exposure and HLA in healthy donors. Study information: In an earlier analysis, approximately 120 million unique TCR beta sequences were found from some 200 million T cells. Study-level points and caveats: Available immune exposure information was restricted to CMV serostatus only.

The PCR was carried out with 60 Vbeta primers and 13 Jbeta primers. Sequencing used immunoSEQ multiplex PCR; TCRdb keeps in-frame clones, though not all of them. This table holds 100,000 to 120,000 clones, approximately 80% found once. Comments on this clone: Its antigen is unknown.

Healthy donors of bone marrow made up the group. CDR3 size: 15 residues. Germline CDR1 is MNHEY and CDR2 is SVGAGI. The ends lost 7 bases at V and 5 bases at J; junction bases unmatched: 10. This sequence was found in a woman between 18 and 29 years old in good health and CMV-seronegative. Sequenced input: PBMCs. The V gene is TRBV6-5, the J gene TRBJ2-7, with 11 bases matching TRBD2. The CDR3 protein is CASKPSGTSGHEQYF. DNA of the CDR3: TGTGCCAGCAAACCGTCCGGGACTAGCGGCCACGAGCAGTACTTC.